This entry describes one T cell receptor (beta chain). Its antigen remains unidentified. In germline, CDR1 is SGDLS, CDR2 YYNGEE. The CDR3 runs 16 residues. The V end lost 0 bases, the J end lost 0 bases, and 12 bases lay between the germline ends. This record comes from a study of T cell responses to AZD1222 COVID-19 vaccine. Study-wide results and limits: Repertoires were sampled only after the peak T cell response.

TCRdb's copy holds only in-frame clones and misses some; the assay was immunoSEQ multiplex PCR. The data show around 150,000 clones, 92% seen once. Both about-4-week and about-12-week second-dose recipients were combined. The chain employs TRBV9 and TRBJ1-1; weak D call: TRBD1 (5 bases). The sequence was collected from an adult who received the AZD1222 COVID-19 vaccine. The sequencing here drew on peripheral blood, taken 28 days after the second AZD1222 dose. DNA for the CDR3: TGTGCCAGCAGCGTAGGCCCTGGGACTCTGAACACTGAAGCTTTCTTT. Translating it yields CASSVGPGTLNTEAFF.